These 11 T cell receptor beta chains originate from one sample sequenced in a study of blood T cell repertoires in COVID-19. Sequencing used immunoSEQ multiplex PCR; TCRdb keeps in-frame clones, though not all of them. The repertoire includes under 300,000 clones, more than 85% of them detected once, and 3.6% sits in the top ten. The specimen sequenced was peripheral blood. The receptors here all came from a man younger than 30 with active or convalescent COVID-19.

The CDR3 spells CASSLWAVATYNEQFF. CDR3 DNA sequence: TGTGCCAGCAGTTTATGGGCAGTGGCAACCTACAATGAGCAGTTCTTC. The V and J genes are TRBV27 and TRBJ2-1; D is unresolved. The V end lost 1 base, the J end lost 2 bases, and 12 bases lay between the germline ends. From germline, CDR1 is MNHEY and CDR2 SMNVEV (reference sequence). This CDR3 comprises 16 residues.

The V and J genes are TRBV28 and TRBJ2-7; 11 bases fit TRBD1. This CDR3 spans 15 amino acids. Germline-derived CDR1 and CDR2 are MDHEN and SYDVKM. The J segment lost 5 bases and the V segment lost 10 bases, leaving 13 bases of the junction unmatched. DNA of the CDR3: TGTGCCACTTCAGTCGCTCGGACAGGGGGCAACGAGCAGTACTTC. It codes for CATSVARTGGNEQYF.

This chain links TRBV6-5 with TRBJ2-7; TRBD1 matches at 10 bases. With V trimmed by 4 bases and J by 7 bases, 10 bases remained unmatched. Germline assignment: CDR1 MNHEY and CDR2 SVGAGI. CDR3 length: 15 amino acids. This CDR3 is CASSFRDRGSGEQYF. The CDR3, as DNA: TGTGCCAGCAGTTTTAGGGACAGGGGTTCAGGGGAGCAGTACTTC.

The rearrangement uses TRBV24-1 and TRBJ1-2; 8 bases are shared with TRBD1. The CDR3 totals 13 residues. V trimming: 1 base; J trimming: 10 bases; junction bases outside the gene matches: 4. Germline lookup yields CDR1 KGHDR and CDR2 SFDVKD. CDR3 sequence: CATSDLKQGDYTF. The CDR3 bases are TGTGCCACCAGTGATTTAAAACAGGGGGACTACACCTTC.

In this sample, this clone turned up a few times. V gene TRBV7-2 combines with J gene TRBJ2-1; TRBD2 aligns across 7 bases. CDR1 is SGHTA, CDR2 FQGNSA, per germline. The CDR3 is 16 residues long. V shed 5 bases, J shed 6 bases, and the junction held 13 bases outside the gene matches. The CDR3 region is CASSLASGGPGNEQFF. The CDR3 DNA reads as TGTGCCAGCAGCCTGGCTAGCGGAGGACCGGGCAATGAGCAGTTCTTC.

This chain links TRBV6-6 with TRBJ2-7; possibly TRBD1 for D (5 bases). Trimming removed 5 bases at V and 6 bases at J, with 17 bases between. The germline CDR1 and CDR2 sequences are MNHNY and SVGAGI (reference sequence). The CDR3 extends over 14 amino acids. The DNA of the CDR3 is TGTGCCAGCAGTCTTGGGGCGCTTTGGGGCGAGCAGTACTTC. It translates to CASSLGALWGEQYF.

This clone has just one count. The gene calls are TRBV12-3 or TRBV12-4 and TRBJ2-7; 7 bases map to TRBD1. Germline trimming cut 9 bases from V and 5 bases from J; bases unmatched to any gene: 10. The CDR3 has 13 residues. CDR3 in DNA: TGTGCCAGAACCCAGACAGGGATCAACGAGCAGTACTTC. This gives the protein CARTQTGINEQYF.

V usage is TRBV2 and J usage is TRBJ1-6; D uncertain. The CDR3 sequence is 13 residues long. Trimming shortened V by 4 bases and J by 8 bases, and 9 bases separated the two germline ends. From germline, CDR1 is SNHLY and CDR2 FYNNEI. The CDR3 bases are TGTGCCAGCAGTGTTGGCCCAGATTCACCCCTCCACTTT. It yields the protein CASSVGPDSPLHF.

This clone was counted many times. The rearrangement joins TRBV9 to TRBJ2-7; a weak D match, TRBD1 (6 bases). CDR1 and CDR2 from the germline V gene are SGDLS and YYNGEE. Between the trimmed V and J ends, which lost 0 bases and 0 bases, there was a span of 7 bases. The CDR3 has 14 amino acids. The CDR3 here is CASSVEGGSYEQYF. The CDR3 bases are TGTGCCAGCAGCGTAGAAGGGGGCTCCTACGAGCAGTACTTC.

CDR3: CASSLERGGQPQHF. CDR3 DNA sequence: TGTGCCAGCAGCTTGGAAAGGGGTGGTCAGCCCCAGCATTTT. V is TRBV7-2 and J is TRBJ1-5; D possibly corresponds to TRBD1 (5 bases). Looked up from germline, CDR1 is SGHTA and CDR2 is FQGNSA. Trimming cost V 3 bases and J 6 bases, with 12 bases left between them. This CDR3 contains 14 residues.

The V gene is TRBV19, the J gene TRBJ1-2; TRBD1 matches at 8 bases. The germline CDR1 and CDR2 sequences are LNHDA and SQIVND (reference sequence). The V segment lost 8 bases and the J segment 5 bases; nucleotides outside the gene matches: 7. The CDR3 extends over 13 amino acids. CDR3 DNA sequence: TGTGCCAGTTACCCGGGACAGGCGTATGGCTACACCTTC. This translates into CASYPGQAYGYTF.